The sample holds many counts of the clone carrying this TCR beta chain. Its antigen is undetermined. Naive CD8 sequencing libraries were generated from approximately 22,000 to 940,000 sorted cells, with 10%, 30% or 50% RNA as input. CD8+CD4-CCR7+CD45RA+ sorting gave the naive CD8 T cells. This specimen comes from a study of molecular identifiers for immune sequencing clone quantification. From germline, CDR1 is MNHEY and CDR2 SVGEGT. Trimming cost V 2 bases and J 8 bases; bases outside gene matches: 8. The CDR3 has 15 amino acids. A single record per CDR3 protein comes from TCRdb applying MiXCR to the PCR reads. The sample has around 480,000 distinct CDR3 sequences; about a fifth are singletons. Broader study findings: Beyond 20 RNA copies, clones held over 99% of effector molecules, compared with under 1% in naive cells.

The V gene is TRBV6-2 or TRBV6-3, the J gene TRBJ2-1; 8 bases are shared with TRBD2. Sequencing was performed on naive CD8+ T cells from blood, with Jurkat cell RNA spiked in. Noted subset: FACS-sorted CD8+CD4-CCR7+CD45RA+ naive T cells. The origin of this receptor is a human donor in good health. Some libraries in this study had Jurkat cell RNA spiked in. CDR3 DNA sequence: TGTGCCAGCAGTTACAGAGCGGGAGCTGTCGATGAGCAGTTCTTC. Protein: CASSYRAGAVDEQFF.